The text below deals with one TCR beta chain. Blood samples were obtained at baseline, cycle 4 day 1, and cycle 7 day 1. TCRdb's copy holds only in-frame clones and misses some; the assay was immunoSEQ multiplex PCR. Here the sample spans fewer than 55,000 clones, under 90% being singletons. This entry belongs to a study of OX40 agonist ivuxolimab in advanced cancers. Looked up from germline, CDR1 is MNHEY and CDR2 is SMNVEV (reference sequence). V was shortened by 2 bases and J by 3 bases, with 5 bases between the two germline ends. This CDR3 has 13 residues. This TCR was sampled from an adult with an advanced solid tumor such as melanoma, head and neck, liver or kidney cancer. The chain has TRBV27 and TRBJ2-1, with D perhaps matching TRBD2 (5 bases). The input for sequencing was CD4+ or CD8+ T cells sorted from blood, taken in a trial of the OX40 agonist ivuxolimab. CDR3 in DNA: TGTGCCAGCAGTTTAGAGGGCTACAATGAGCAGTTCTTC. Residues: CASSLEGYNEQFF.